This T cell receptor (beta chain) originates from a study of T cell changes during pregnancy in multiple sclerosis. The method was immunoSEQ multiplex PCR; TCRdb's version includes in-frame clones alone and lacks a portion of them. Of almost 55,000 clones listed, 90% were seen once; the top ten hold just over 3%. The specimen comprised CD8+ T cells from peripheral blood mononuclear cells, sampled before pregnancy. This TCR derives from a female donor with multiple sclerosis, enrolled in a pregnancy study.

CDR3 sequence (DNA): TGTGCCAGCAGCCTAGGGGGCCTGGGAGGAACAGATACGCAGTATTTT. As protein: CASSLGGLGGTDTQYF. The rearrangement links TRBV11-2 to TRBJ2-3; the D gene is possibly TRBD1 (7 bases). Trimming took off 5 bases at V and 3 bases at J, with 18 bases between the two ends. Germline lookup yields CDR1 SGHAT and CDR2 FQNNGV. The CDR3 has 16 amino acids.